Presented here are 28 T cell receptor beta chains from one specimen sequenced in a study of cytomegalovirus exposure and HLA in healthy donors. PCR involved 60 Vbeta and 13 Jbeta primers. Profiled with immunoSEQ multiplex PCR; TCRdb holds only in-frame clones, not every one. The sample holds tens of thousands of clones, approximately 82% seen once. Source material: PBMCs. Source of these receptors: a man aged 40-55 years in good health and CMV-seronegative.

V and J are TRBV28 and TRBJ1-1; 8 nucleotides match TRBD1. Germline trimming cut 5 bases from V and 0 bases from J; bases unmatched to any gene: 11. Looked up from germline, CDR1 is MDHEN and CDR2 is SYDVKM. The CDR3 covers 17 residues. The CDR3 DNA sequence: TGTGCCAGCAGTCACCTGGACAGGGCCCAGATGAACACTGAAGCTTTCTTT. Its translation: CASSHLDRAQMNTEAFF. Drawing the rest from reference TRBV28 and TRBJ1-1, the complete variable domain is DVKVTQSSRYLVKRTGEKVFLECVQDMDHENMFWYRQDPGLGLRLIYFSYDVKMKEKGDIPEGYSVSREKKERFSLILESASTNQTSMYLCASSHLDRAQMNTEAFFGQGTRLTVV.

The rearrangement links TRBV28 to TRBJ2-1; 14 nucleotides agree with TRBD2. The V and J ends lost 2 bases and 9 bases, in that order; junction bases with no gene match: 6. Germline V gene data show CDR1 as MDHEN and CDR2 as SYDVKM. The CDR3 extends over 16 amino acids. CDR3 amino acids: CASSLLGLAGVPEQFF. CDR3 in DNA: TGTGCCAGCAGTTTACTGGGACTAGCGGGAGTGCCTGAGCAGTTCTTC.

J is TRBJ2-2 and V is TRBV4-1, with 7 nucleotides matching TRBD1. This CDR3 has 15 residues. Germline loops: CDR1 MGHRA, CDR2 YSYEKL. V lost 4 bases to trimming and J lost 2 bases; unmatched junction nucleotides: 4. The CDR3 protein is CASSPGQLNTGELFF. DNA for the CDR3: TGCGCCAGCAGCCCGGGACAGCTTAACACCGGGGAGCTGTTTTTT.

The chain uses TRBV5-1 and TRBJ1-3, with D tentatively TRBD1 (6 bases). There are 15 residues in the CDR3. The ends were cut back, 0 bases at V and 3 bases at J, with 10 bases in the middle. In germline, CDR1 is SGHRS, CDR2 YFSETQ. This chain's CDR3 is CASSLAGGLGNTIYF. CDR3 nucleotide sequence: TGCGCCAGCAGCTTGGCCGGGGGGCTTGGAAACACCATATATTTT. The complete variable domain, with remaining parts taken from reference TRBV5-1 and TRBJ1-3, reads KAGVTQTPRYLIKTRGQQVTLSCSPISGHRSVSWYQQTPGQGLQFLFEYFSETQRNKGNFPGRFSGRQFSNSRSEMNVSTLELGDSALYLCASSLAGGLGNTIYFGEGSWLTVV.

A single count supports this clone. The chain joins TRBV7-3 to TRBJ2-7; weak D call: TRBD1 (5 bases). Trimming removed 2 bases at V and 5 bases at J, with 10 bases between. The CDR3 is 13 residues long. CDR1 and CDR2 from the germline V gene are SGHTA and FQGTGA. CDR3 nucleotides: TGTGCCAGCAGCTTAGCAGGGCTCCACGAGCAGTACTTC. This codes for CASSLAGLHEQYF.

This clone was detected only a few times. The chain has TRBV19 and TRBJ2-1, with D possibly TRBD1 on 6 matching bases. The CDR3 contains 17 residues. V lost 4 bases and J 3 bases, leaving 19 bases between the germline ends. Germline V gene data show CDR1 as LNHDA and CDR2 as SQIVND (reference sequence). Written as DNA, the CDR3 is TGTGCCAGTAGTAACGGCCGGACAGCGCCCCTCTACAATGAGCAGTTCTTC. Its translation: CASSNGRTAPLYNEQFF.

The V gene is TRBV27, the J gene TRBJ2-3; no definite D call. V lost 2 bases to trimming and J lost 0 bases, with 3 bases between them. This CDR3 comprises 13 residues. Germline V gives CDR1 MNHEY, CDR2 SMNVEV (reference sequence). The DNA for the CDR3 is TGTGCCAGCAGTTTAGTAAGCACAGATACGCAGTATTTT. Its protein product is CASSLVSTDTQYF.

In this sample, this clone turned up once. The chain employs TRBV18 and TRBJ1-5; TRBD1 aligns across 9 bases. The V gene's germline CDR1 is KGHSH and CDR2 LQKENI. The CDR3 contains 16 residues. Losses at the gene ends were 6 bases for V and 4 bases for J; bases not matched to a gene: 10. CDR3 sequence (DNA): TGTGCCAGCTCCCTCAGCGGGGACAGGGCAAATCAGCCCCAGCATTTT. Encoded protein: CASSLSGDRANQPQHF. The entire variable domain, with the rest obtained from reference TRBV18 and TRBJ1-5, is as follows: NAGVMQNPRHLVRRRGQEARLRCSPMKGHSHVYWYRQLPEEGLKFMVYLQKENIIDESGMPKERFSAEFPKEGPSILRIQQVVRGDSAAYFCASSLSGDRANQPQHFGDGTRLSIL.

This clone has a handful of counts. CDR3 sequence (DNA): TGCGCCAGCATGATCCAGGGGACGACCGGGGAGCTGTTTTTT. It yields the protein CASMIQGTTGELFF. This chain connects TRBV5-1 to TRBJ2-2; a weak D match, TRBD1 (6 bases). V lost 6 bases to trimming and J lost 5 bases, with 14 bases between them. Germline values: CDR1 SGHRS, CDR2 YFSETQ. The CDR3 contains 14 residues.

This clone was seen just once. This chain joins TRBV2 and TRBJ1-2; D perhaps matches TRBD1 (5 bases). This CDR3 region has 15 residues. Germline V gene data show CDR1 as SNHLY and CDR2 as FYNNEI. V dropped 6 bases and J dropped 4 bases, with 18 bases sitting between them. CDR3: CASREWEGPLYGYTF. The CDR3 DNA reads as TGTGCCAGCAGGGAGTGGGAGGGACCCCTCTATGGCTACACCTTC.

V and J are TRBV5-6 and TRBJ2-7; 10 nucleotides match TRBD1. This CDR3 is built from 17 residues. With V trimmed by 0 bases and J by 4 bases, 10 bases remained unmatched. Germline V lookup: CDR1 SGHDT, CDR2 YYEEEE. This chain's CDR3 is CASSLGPPGQGTYEQYF. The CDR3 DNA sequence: TGTGCCAGCAGCTTGGGTCCACCGGGACAGGGGACGTACGAGCAGTACTTC.

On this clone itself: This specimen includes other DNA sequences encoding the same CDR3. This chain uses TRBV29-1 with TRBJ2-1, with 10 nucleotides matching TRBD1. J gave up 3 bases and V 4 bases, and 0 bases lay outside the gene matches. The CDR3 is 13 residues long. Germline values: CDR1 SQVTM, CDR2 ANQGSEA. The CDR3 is CSVGTGGYNEQFF. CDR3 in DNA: TGCAGCGTTGGGACAGGGGGCTACAATGAGCAGTTCTTC.

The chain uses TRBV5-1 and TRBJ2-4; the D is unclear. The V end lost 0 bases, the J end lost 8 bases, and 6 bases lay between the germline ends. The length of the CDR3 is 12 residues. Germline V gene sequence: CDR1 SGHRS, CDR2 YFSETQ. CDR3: CASSLDQDIQYF. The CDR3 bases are TGCGCCAGCAGCTTGGATCAGGACATTCAGTACTTC.

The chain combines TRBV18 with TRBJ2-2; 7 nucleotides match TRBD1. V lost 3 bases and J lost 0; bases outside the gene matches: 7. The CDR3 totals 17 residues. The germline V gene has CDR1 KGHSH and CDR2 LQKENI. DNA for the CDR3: TGTGCCAGCTCACCTACCCCGGGGACAGCGAACACCGGGGAGCTGTTTTTT. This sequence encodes CASSPTPGTANTGELFF.

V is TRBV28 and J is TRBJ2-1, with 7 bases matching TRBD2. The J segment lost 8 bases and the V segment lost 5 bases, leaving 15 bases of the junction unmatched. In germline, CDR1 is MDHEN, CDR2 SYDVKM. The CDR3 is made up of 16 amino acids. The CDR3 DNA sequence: TGTGCCAGCAGTCTAGATACTGGGGGAGGGGTGGATGAGCAGTTCTTC. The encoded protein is CASSLDTGGGVDEQFF. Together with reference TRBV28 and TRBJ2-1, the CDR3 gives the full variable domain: DVKVTQSSRYLVKRTGEKVFLECVQDMDHENMFWYRQDPGLGLRLIYFSYDVKMKEKGDIPEGYSVSREKKERFSLILESASTNQTSMYLCASSLDTGGGVDEQFFGPGTRLTVL.

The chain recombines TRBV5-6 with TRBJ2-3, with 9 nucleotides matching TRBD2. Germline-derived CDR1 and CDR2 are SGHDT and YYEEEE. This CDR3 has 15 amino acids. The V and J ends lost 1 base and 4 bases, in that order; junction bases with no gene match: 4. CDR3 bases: TGTGCCAGCAGCTTGAAGCGGGGGGCGGCAGATACGCAGTATTTT. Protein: CASSLKRGAADTQYF.

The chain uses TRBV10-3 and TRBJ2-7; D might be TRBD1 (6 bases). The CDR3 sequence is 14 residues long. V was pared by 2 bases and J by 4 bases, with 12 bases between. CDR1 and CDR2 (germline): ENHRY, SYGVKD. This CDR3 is CAISEVDRPYEQYF. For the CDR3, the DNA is TGTGCCATCAGTGAGGTCGACAGGCCGTACGAGCAGTACTTC.

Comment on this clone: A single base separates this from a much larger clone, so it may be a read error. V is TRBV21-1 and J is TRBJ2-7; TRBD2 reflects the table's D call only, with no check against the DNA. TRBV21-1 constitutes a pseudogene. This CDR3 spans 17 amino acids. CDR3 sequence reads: CDSSAWGLAGFSYEQYF. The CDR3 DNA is TGTGACAGCAGCGCGTGGGGACTAGCGGGGTTCTCCTACGAGCAGTACTTC.

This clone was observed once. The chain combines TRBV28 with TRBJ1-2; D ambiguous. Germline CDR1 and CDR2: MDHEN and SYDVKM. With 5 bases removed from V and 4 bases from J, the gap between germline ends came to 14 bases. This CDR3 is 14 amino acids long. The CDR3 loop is CASSTPGAPYGYTF. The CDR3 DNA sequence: TGTGCCAGCAGTACGCCGGGAGCGCCCTATGGCTACACCTTC.

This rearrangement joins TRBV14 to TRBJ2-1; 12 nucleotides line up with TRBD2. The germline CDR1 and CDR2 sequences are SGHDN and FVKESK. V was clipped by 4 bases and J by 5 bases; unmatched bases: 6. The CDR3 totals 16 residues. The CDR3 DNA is TGTGCCAGCAGCCGGATCCTAGCGGGGGGGGACAATGAGCAGTTCTTC. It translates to CASSRILAGGDNEQFF.

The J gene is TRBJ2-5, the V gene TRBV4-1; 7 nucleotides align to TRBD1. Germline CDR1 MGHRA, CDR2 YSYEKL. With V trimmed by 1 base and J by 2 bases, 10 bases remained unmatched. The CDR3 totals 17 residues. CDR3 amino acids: CASSQALSTGQQETQYF. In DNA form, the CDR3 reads TGCGCCAGCAGCCAAGCACTATCTACGGGACAGCAAGAGACCCAGTACTTC.

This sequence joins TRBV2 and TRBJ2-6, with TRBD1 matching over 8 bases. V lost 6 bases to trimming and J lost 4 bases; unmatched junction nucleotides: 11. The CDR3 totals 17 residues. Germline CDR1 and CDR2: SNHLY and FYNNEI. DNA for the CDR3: TGTGCCAGCAGATGGACAGGGCTATCGAGGGGGGCCAACGTCCTGACTTTC. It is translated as CASRWTGLSRGANVLTF.

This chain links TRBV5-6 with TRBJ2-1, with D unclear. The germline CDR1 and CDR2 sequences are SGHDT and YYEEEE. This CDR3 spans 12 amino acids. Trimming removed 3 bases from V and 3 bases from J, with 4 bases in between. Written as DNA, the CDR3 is TGTGCCAGCAGCTCATTCTACAATGAGCAGTTCTTC. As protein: CASSSFYNEQFF.

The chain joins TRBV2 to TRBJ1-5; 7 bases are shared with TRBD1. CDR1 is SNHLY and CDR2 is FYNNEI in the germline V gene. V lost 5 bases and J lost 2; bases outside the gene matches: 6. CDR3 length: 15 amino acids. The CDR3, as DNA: TGTGCCAGCAGTACGACAGGGTATGGCAATCAGCCCCAGCATTTT. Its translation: CASSTTGYGNQPQHF.

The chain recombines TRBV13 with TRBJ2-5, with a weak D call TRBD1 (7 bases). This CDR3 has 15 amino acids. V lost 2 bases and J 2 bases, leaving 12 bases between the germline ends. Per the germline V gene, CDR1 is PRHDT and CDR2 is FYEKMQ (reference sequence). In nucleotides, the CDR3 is TGTGCCAGCAGCTTACGGGCAGGGGGGCAAGAGACCCAGTACTTC. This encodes CASSLRAGGQETQYF.

CDR3 amino acids: CASSWGEETQYF. In nucleotides, the CDR3 is TGCGCCAGCAGCTGGGGGGAAGAGACCCAGTACTTC. The rearrangement links TRBV5-1 to TRBJ2-5, with D possibly matching TRBD2 (6 bases). The V end was cut by 3 bases, the J end by 3 bases, with 6 bases between. CDR1 is SGHRS and CDR2 is YFSETQ in the germline V gene. The CDR3 sequence is 12 residues long.

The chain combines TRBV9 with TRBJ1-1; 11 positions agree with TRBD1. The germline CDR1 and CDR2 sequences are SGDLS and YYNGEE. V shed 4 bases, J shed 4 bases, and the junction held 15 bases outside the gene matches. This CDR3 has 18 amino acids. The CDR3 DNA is TGTGCCAGCAGCAAATTCCCGGGACAGGGGGGAACCCGCACTGAAGCTTTCTTT. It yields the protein CASSKFPGQGGTRTEAFF. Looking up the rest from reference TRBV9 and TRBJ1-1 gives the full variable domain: DSGVTQTPKHLITATGQRVTLRCSPRSGDLSVYWYQQSLDQGLQFLIQYYNGEERAKGNILERFSAQQFPDLHSELNLSSLELGDSALYFCASSKFPGQGGTRTEAFFGQGTRLTVV.

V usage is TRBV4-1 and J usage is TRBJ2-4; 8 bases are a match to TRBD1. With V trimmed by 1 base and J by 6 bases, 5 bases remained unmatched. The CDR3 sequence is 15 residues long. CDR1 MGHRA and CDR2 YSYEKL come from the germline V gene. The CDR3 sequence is CASSQAQGGRNIQYF. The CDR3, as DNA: TGCGCCAGCAGCCAAGCACAGGGGGGAAGAAACATTCAGTACTTC.